The source of this T cell receptor beta chain is a study of shared clonotypes between healthy human individuals. Findings and limits, study-wide: Collection of samples was limited to blood; tissue repertoires likely differ. Depth of sequencing was expected to influence donor clonotype sharing.

Worth noting for this clone: Its antigen is currently unknown.

Every immunoSEQ plate was one replicate of a subset's evenly spread DNA. Sequencing was performed with immunoSEQ multiplex PCR; in TCRdb, only in-frame clones are kept and a portion is missing. Of around 2,100,000 clones in the sample, about 95% were seen once. Cells designated naive CD8 were CD45RO-negative and were positively selected for CCR7, with terminally differentiated effector memory CD45RA+ cells excluded. J was trimmed by 1 base and V by 2 bases; bases with no gene match: 2. Looked up from germline, CDR1 is LNHDA and CDR2 is SQIVND (reference sequence). CDR3 size: 14 residues. This sequence joins TRBV19 and TRBJ2-7; 7 nucleotides align to TRBD2. The sequence derives from a man between 18 and 29 years old in good health. Sequenced input: naive CD8+ T cells sorted from blood. This CDR3 reads CASSIRLASYEQYF. DNA of the CDR3: TGTGCCAGTAGTATACGACTAGCTTCCTACGAGCAGTACTTC.